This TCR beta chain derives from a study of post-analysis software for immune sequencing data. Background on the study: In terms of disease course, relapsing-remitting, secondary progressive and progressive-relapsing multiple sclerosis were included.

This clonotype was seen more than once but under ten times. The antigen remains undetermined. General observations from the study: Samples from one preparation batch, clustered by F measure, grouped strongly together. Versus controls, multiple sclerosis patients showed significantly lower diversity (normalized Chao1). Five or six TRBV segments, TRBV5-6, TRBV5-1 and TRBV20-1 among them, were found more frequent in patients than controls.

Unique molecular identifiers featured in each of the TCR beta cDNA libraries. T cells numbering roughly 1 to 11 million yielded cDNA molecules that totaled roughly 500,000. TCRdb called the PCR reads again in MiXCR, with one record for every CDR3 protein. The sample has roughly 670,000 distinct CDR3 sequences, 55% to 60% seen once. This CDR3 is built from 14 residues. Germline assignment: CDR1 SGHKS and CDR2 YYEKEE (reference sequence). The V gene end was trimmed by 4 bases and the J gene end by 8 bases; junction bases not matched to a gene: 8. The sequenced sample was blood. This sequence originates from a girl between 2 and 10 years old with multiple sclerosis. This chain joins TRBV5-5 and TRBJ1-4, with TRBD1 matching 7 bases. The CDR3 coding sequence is TGTGCCAGCAGCGCAACAGGGGTACCGGAAAAACTGTTTTTT. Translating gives CASSATGVPEKLFF.